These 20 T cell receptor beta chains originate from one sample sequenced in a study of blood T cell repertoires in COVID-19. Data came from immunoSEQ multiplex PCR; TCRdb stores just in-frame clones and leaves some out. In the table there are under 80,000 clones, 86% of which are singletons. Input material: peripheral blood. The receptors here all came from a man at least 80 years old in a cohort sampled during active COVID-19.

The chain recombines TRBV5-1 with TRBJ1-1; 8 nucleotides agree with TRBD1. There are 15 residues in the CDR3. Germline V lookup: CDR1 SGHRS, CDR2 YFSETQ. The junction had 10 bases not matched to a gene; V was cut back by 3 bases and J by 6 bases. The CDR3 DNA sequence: TGCGCCAGCAGCTCGACAGGGGTTGGTTTGTCTGAAGCTTTCTTT. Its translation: CASSSTGVGLSEAFF.

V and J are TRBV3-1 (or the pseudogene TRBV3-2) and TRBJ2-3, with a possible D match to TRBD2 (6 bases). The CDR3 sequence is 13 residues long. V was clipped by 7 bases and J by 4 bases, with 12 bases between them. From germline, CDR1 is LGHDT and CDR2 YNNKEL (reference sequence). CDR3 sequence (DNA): TGTGCCAGCAAGTTGGAGGGTTCAGATACGCAGTATTTT. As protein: CASKLEGSDTQYF.

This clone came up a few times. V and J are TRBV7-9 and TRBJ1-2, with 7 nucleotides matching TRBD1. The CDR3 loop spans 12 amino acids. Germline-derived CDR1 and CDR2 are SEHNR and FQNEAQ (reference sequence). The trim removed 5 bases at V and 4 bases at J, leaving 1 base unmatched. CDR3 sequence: CASSRDSYGYTF. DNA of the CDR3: TGTGCCAGCAGCCGGGACAGCTATGGCTACACCTTC. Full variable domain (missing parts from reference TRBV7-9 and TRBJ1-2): DTGVSQNPRHKITKRGQNVTFRCDPISEHNRLYWYRQTLGQGPEFLTYFQNEAQLEKSRLLSDRFSAERPKGSFSTLEIQRTEQGDSAMYLCASSRDSYGYTFGSGTRLTVV.

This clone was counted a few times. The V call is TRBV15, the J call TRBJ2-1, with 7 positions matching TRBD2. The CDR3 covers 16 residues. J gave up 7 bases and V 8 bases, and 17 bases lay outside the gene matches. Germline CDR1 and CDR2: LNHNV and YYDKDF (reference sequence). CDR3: CATRMGGGTSWNEQFF. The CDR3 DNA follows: TGTGCCACCCGGATGGGGGGGGGAACCTCCTGGAATGAGCAGTTCTTC. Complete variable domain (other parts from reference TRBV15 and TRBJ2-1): DAMVIQNPRYQVTQFGKPVTLSCSQTLNHNVMYWYQQKSSQAPKLLFHYYDKDFNNEADTPDNFQSRRPNTSFCFLDIRSPGLGDTAMYLCATRMGGGTSWNEQFFGPGTRLTVL.

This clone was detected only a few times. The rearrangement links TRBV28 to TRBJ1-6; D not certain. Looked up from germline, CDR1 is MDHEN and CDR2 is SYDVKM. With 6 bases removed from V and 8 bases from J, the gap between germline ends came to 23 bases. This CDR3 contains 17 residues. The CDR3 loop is CASSRGSSSFRDSPLHF. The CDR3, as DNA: TGTGCCAGCAGCCGCGGGTCGAGCTCTTTCCGGGATTCACCCCTCCACTTT.

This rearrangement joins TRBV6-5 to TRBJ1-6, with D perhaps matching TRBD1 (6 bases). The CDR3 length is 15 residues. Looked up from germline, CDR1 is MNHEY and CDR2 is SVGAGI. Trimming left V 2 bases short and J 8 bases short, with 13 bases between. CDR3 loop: CASSYRQAGDSPLHF. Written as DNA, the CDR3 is TGTGCCAGCAGTTACCGACAGGCTGGGGATTCACCCCTCCACTTT.

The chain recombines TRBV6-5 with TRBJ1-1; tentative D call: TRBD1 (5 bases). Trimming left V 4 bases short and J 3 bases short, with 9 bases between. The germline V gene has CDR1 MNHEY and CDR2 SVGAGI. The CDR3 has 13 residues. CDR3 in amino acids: CASSSFRDTEAFF. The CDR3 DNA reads TGTGCCAGCAGTTCGTTCAGGGACACTGAAGCTTTCTTT.

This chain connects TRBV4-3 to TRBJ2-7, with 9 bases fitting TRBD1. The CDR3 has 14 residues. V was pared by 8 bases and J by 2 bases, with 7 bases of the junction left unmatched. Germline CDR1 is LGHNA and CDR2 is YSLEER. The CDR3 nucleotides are TGCGCCAGCGGCCGGGACAGGGCCACCTACGAGCAGTACTTC. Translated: CASGRDRATYEQYF.

Here the CDR3 reads CATSRDRPSPGQGNEKLFF. As DNA, the CDR3 is TGTGCCACCAGCAGAGATCGTCCCAGTCCCGGACAGGGAAATGAAAAACTGTTTTTT. The chain links TRBV15 to TRBJ1-4; 8 nucleotides align to TRBD1. CDR3 length: 19 amino acids. V trimming: 0 bases; J trimming: 5 bases; junction bases outside the gene matches: 14. Germline CDR1 reads LNHNV; CDR2 reads YYDKDF (reference sequence).

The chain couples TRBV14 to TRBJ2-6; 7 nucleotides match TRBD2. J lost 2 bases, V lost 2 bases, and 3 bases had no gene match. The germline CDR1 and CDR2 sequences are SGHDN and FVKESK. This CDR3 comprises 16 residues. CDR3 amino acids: CASSQIGRAGANVLTF. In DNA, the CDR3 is TGTGCCAGCAGCCAAATAGGGAGGGCTGGGGCCAACGTCCTGACTTTC. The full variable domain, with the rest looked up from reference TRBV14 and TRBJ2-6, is EAGVTQFPSHSVIEKGQTVTLRCDPISGHDNLYWYRRVMGKEIKFLLHFVKESKQDESGMPNNRFLAERTGGTYSTLKVQPAELEDSGVYFCASSQIGRAGANVLTFGAGSRLTVL.

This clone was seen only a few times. The CDR3 protein is CASSPGSGGGNEQFF. CDR3 in DNA: TGCGCCAGCAGCCCGGGTAGCGGGGGGGGCAATGAGCAGTTCTTC. The rearrangement uses TRBV5-1 and TRBJ2-1; TRBD2 aligns across 11 bases. Germline CDR1 is SGHRS and CDR2 is YFSETQ. Trimming removed 4 bases from V and 6 bases from J; junction bases left unmatched: 6. The CDR3 consists of 15 residues.

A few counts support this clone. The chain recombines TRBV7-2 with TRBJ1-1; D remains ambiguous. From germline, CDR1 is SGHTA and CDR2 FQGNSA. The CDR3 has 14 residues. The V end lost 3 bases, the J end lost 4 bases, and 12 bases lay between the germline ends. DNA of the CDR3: TGTGCCAGCAGCTTGGGTCGGACTTCCACTGAAGCTTTCTTT. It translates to CASSLGRTSTEAFF.

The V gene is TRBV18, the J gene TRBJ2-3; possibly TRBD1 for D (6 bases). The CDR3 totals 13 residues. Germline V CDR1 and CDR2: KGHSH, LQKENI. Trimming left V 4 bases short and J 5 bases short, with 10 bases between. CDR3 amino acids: CASSLGAEDTQYF. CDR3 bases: TGTGCCAGCTCACTGGGGGCCGAAGATACGCAGTATTTT.

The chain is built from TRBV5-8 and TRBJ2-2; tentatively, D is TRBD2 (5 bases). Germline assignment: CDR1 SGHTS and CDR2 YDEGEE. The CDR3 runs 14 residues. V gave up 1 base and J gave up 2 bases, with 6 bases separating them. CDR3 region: CASSLRLNTGELFF. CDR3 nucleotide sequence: TGTGCCAGCAGCTTGCGACTAAACACCGGGGAGCTGTTTTTT.

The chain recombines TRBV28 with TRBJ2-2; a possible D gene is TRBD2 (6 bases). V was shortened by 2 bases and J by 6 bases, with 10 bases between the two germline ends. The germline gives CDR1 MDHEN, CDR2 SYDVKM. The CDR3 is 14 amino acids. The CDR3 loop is CASSLVGGSGELFF. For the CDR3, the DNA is TGTGCCAGCAGTTTAGTTGGGGGGTCCGGGGAGCTGTTTTTT.

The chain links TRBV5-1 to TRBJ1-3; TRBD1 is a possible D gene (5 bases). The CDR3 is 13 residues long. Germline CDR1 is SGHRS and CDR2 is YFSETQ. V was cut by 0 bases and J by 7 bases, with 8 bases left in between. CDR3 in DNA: TGCGCCAGCAGCTTGGCGGGGGGGAACACCATATATTTT. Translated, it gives CASSLAGGNTIYF.

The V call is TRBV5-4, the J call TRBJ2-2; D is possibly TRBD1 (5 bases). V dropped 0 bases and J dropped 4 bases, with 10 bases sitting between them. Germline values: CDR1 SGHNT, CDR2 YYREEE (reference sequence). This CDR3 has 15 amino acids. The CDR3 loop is CASSLEGHLTGELFF. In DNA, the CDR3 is TGTGCCAGCAGCTTGGAAGGACACCTCACCGGGGAGCTGTTTTTT.

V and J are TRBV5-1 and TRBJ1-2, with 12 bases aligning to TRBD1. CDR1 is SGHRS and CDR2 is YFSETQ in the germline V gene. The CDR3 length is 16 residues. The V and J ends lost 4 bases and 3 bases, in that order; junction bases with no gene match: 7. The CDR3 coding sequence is TGCGCCAGCAGCATAGGGACAGGGGGCCTCCACTATGGCTACACCTTC. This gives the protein CASSIGTGGLHYGYTF.

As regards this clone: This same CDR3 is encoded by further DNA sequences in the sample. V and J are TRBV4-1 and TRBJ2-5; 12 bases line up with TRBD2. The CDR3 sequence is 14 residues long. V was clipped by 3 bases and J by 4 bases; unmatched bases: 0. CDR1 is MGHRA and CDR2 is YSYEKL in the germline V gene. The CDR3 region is CASSQTSGGETQYF. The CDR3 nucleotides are TGCGCCAGCAGCCAGACTAGCGGGGGAGAGACCCAGTACTTC.

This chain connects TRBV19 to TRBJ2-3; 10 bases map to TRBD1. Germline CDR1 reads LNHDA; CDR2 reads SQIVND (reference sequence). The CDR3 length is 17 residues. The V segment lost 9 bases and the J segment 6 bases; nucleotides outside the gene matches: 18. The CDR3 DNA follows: TGTGCCAGCAAACTTGGATCCTTTGGGACAGGGGTGGATACGCAGTATTTT. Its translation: CASKLGSFGTGVDTQYF.